One T cell receptor (beta chain) is described in this entry. The data stem from a study of technical replicates of blood from four donors. Losses at the gene ends were 0 bases for V and 1 base for J; bases not matched to a gene: 1. Germline lookup yields CDR1 ENHRY and CDR2 SYGVKD. CDR3 length equals 18 residues. Some clones are missing from TCRdb's copy, which holds only in-frame ones; the method was immunoSEQ multiplex PCR. The table lists 55,000 to 80,000 clones, about 98% of them singletons. Sequences were obtained from T cells isolated from PBMCs. The origin of this receptor is a human donor in good health. The gene calls are TRBV10-3 and TRBJ2-1, with 15 bases matching TRBD2. The CDR3 DNA reads as TGTGCCATCAGTGAGTCGGGACTAGCGGGGGGTTCCTACAATGAGCAGTTCTTC. Translation gives CAISESGLAGGSYNEQFF.